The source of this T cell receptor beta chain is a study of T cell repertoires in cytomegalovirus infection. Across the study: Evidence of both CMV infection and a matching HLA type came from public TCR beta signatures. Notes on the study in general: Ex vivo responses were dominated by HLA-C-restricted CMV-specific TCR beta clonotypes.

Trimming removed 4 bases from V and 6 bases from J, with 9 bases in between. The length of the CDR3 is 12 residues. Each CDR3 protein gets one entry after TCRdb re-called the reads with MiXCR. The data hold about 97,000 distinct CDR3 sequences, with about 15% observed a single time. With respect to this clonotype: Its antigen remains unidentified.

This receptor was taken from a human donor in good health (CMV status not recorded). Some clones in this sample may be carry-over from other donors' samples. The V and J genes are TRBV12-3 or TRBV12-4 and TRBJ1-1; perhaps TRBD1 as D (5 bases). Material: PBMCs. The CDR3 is CASSSGGAEAFF. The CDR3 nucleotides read TGTGCCAGCAGTTCGGGGGGGGCTGAAGCTTTCTTT.